The TCR beta chain under discussion was sequenced for a study of T-cell reconstitution after alpha-beta-depleted transplantation in children. Unique molecular identifiers were used to barcode this TCRbeta library. In TCRdb, the PCR reads were re-called with MiXCR into one record per CDR3 protein. There are about 500,000 distinct CDR3 sequences in the sample; 32% occur only once, and approximately 2.3% lies in the top ten. The CDR3 covers 16 residues. CDR1 MDHEN and CDR2 SYDVKM come from the germline V gene. V lost 3 bases, J lost 9 bases, and 18 bases lay in between. The starting material was PBMCs from the stem cell graft donor, obtained from the stem cell graft. This receptor was obtained from a human donor who donated a stem cell graft to a child with aplastic anemia. This chain links TRBV28 with TRBJ1-6; weak D call: TRBD1 (6 bases). Here the CDR3 reads CASSLGHLVTLSPLHF. The CDR3, as DNA: TGTGCCAGCAGTTTGGGACATTTGGTAACTCTTTCACCCCTCCACTTT.